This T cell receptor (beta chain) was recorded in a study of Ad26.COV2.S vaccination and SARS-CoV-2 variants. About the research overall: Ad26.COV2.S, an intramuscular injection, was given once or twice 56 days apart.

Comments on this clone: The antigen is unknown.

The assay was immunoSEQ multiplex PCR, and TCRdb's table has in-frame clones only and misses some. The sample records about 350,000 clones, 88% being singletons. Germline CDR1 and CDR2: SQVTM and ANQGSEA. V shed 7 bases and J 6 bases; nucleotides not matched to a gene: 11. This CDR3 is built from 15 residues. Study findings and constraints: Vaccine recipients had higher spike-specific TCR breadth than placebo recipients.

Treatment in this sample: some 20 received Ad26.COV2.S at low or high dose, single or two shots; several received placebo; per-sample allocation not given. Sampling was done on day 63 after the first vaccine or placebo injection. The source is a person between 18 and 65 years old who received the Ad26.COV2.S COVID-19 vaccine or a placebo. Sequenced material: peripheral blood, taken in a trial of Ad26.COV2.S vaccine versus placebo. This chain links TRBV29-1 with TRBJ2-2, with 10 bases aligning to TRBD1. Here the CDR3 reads CSASRGQGLAGELFF. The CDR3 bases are TGCAGCGCATCGAGGGGACAGGGGCTCGCCGGGGAGCTGTTTTTT.